These 29 T cell receptor beta chains came from one sample sequenced in a study of blood T cell repertoires in COVID-19. Sequenced by immunoSEQ multiplex PCR; TCRdb stores in-frame clones only, minus some. The sample holds fewer than 300,000 clones, 85% seen once. Material: PBMCs or T cells enriched from blood (not recorded which). The receptors stem from a woman between 50 and 59 years old who had recovered from COVID-19.

This chain links TRBV9 with TRBJ2-1; tentatively, D is TRBD1 (5 bases). The CDR3 is 14 residues long. CDR1 and CDR2 (germline): SGDLS, YYNGEE. V was pared by 0 bases and J by 6 bases, with 10 bases between. The CDR3 DNA reads as TGTGCCAGCAGCGTAGTTGCAGGGCCCAATGAGCAGTTCTTC. As protein: CASSVVAGPNEQFF.

The chain uses TRBV6-4 and TRBJ1-1, with D perhaps matching TRBD1 (6 bases). There are 15 residues in the CDR3. V lost 6 bases to trimming and J lost 1 base, with 15 bases between them. Per the germline V gene, CDR1 is MRHNA and CDR2 is SNTAGT. CDR3 region: CASRLQGMGNTEAFF. CDR3 nucleotides: TGTGCCAGCAGACTACAGGGTATGGGGAACACTGAAGCTTTCTTT.

Note on this clone: Other nucleotide sequences from this sample produce the same CDR3. The chain employs TRBV19 and TRBJ1-1, with D possibly TRBD1 on 5 matching bases. The CDR3 spans 12 residues. V was trimmed by 7 bases and J by 1 base, leaving 7 bases between them. Per germline, CDR1 LNHDA and CDR2 SQIVND (reference sequence). The CDR3 sequence: CASIQGNTEAFF. As DNA, the CDR3 is TGTGCCAGTATCCAGGGGAACACTGAAGCTTTCTTT.

This clone was counted once. This rearrangement joins TRBV11-2 to TRBJ2-5, with 8 bases identical to TRBD1. This CDR3 is 15 amino acids long. The V and J ends lost 3 bases and 2 bases, in that order; junction bases with no gene match: 5. Germline CDR1 is SGHAT and CDR2 is FQNNGV. The CDR3: CASSLTWTGQETQYF. The DNA of the CDR3 is TGTGCCAGCAGCTTGACATGGACAGGGCAAGAGACCCAGTACTTC.

The gene calls are TRBV9 and TRBJ2-1, with D perhaps matching TRBD2 (5 bases). CDR1 and CDR2 (germline): SGDLS, YYNGEE. This CDR3 region has 13 residues. The ends were cut back, 1 base at V and 9 bases at J, with 11 bases in the middle. The CDR3 region has the DNA TGTGCCAGCAGCGTAACTAGTCGAGGTGAGCAGTTCTTC. It encodes CASSVTSRGEQFF.

This clone occurred a few times. This chain connects TRBV7-2 to TRBJ1-2, with 7 bases lining up with TRBD1. With 6 bases clipped from V and 2 bases from J, the junction kept 3 bases outside the gene matches. The CDR3 is 13 amino acids. Germline V gives CDR1 SGHTA, CDR2 FQGNSA. The CDR3 bases are TGTGCCAGCAGGTCACAGGGGAACTATGGCTACACCTTC. Translated, it gives CASRSQGNYGYTF. Combining the CDR3 with reference TRBV7-2 and TRBJ1-2 gives the whole variable domain GAGVSQSPSNKVTEKGKDVELRCDPISGHTALYWYRQSLGQGLEFLIYFQGNSAPDKSGLPSDRFSAERTGGSVSTLTIQRTQQEDSAVYLCASRSQGNYGYTFGSGTRLTVV.

V and J are TRBV2 and TRBJ2-7, with D perhaps TRBD1 (6 bases). V lost 7 bases to trimming and J lost 5 bases, with 21 bases between them. CDR3 length: 15 amino acids. Germline V gene lookup returns CDR1 SNHLY and CDR2 FYNNEI. The CDR3 here is CASTIQGTRGNEQYF. The CDR3, as DNA: TGTGCCAGCACCATACAGGGTACCCGTGGAAACGAGCAGTACTTC.

The rearrangement joins TRBV9 to TRBJ2-3; 12 bases line up with TRBD2. The CDR3 sequence is 15 residues long. V shed 4 bases and J 6 bases; nucleotides not matched to a gene: 6. Germline CDR1 SGDLS, CDR2 YYNGEE. CDR3 region: CASSTRLAGADTQYF. The CDR3 DNA follows: TGTGCCAGCAGCACCCGACTAGCGGGAGCGGATACGCAGTATTTT.

Only a few counts were recorded for this clone. The chain carries TRBV29-1 and TRBJ1-5; possible D gene TRBD1, 5 bases. This CDR3 spans 12 amino acids. The germline V gene has CDR1 SQVTM and CDR2 ANQGSEA. V was shortened by 4 bases and J by 6 bases, with 10 bases between the two germline ends. CDR3 sequence: CSVGSGVQPQHF. CDR3 bases: TGCAGCGTTGGGTCGGGGGTTCAGCCCCAGCATTTT.

V and J are TRBV4-1 and TRBJ1-2; D ambiguous. V was shortened by 3 bases and J by 4 bases, with 15 bases between the two germline ends. Germline V gives CDR1 MGHRA, CDR2 YSYEKL. The CDR3 contains 15 residues. CDR3 bases: TGCGCCAGCAGCCAGACGGGAGAGGCCCTCTATGGCTACACCTTC. It specifies CASSQTGEALYGYTF.

This chain links TRBV29-1 with TRBJ1-1; D gene uncertain. V was pared by 1 base and J by 1 base, with 10 bases between. This CDR3 is built from 14 residues. Germline CDR1 SQVTM, CDR2 ANQGSEA. CDR3 in DNA: TGCAGCGTTGAAGGAAGATTCAGGAACACTGAAGCTTTCTTT. Protein sequence: CSVEGRFRNTEAFF.

The rearrangement joins TRBV25-1 to TRBJ2-1; 7 bases fit TRBD2. The J segment lost 1 base and the V segment lost 6 bases, leaving 9 bases of the junction unmatched. The germline CDR1 and CDR2 sequences are MGHDK and SYGVNS. The CDR3 is made up of 16 amino acids. The CDR3 region is CASSWVGGSSYNEQFF. DNA for the CDR3: TGTGCCAGCAGCTGGGTTGGCGGGAGTTCCTACAATGAGCAGTTCTTC.

The chain joins TRBV11-2 to TRBJ1-6; 8 positions match TRBD1. Germline lookup yields CDR1 SGHAT and CDR2 FQNNGV. Unmatched junction bases numbered 4, after V lost 0 bases and J lost 3 bases. The CDR3 extends over 17 amino acids. Written as DNA, the CDR3 is TGTGCCAGCAGCTTAGAGGGACAGGTTCTCTATAATTCACCCCTCCACTTT. It specifies CASSLEGQVLYNSPLHF.

The chain is built from TRBV28 and TRBJ1-5, with 8 bases identical to TRBD1. Germline V gene lookup returns CDR1 MDHEN and CDR2 SYDVKM. Trimming at V came to 2 bases and at J to 13 bases, leaving 13 bases not matched to a gene. This CDR3 is 15 amino acids long. In DNA form, the CDR3 reads TGTGCCAGCAGTTTAACTCTATCTCAGGGGGCGGCTCAGCATTTT. Its protein product is CASSLTLSQGAAQHF.

V and J are TRBV2 and TRBJ1-5; D is unclear. V dropped 5 bases and J dropped 4 bases, with 9 bases sitting between them. This CDR3 region has 13 residues. The germline gives CDR1 SNHLY, CDR2 FYNNEI. The CDR3 spells CASSWALNQPQHF. CDR3 in DNA: TGTGCCAGCAGTTGGGCCCTAAATCAGCCCCAGCATTTT.

The V call is TRBV19, the J call TRBJ2-3, with 12 bases that match TRBD2. Looked up from germline, CDR1 is LNHDA and CDR2 is SQIVND (reference sequence). J gave up 3 bases and V 6 bases, and 7 bases lay outside the gene matches. The CDR3 is made up of 16 amino acids. The CDR3 region is CASRDVGTSGTDTQYF. DNA for the CDR3: TGTGCCAGTAGGGATGTGGGGACTAGCGGGACAGATACGCAGTATTTT.

V and J are TRBV6-5 and TRBJ1-2; 11 nucleotides agree with TRBD1. The CDR3 consists of 12 residues. Germline CDR1 is MNHEY and CDR2 is SVGAGI. The CDR3 protein is CSSKVGQGDLTF. The DNA of the CDR3 is TGTTCCTCAAAGGTGGGACAGGGGGATCTCACCTTC.

This CDR3 reads CASRGGQGKGYTF. For the CDR3, the DNA is TGTGCCAGCAGGGGTGGACAGGGGAAAGGCTACACCTTC. The rearrangement uses TRBV12-3 or TRBV12-4 and TRBJ1-2, with 9 positions matching TRBD1. V lost 6 bases to trimming and J lost 8 bases; unmatched junction nucleotides: 7. The CDR3 is made up of 13 amino acids.

This chain links TRBV5-1 with TRBJ2-2, with 9 bases that match TRBD1. V lost 4 bases to trimming and J lost 6 bases; unmatched junction nucleotides: 7. Germline CDR1 SGHRS, CDR2 YFSETQ. CDR3 length: 15 amino acids. Here the CDR3 reads CASSQDRGYSGELFF. DNA for the CDR3: TGCGCCAGCAGCCAAGACAGGGGGTATTCCGGGGAGCTGTTTTTT.

The V gene is TRBV7-6, the J gene TRBJ1-4; 9 bases align to TRBD1. The CDR3 has 16 residues. Unmatched junction bases numbered 9, after V lost 5 bases and J lost 5 bases. Germline CDR1 reads SGHVS; CDR2 reads FNYEAQ. The CDR3 bases are TGTGCCAGCAGCCCTCTGGACAGGGGAGGAAATGAAAAACTGTTTTTT. Amino acid sequence: CASSPLDRGGNEKLFF.

This clone was counted only a few times. The gene calls are TRBV10-3 and TRBJ1-2; 8 nucleotides agree with TRBD1. The CDR3 covers 11 residues. Germline lookup yields CDR1 ENHRY and CDR2 SYGVKD. V lost 10 bases and J lost 8; bases outside the gene matches: 6. Here the CDR3 DNA reads TGTGCCACCAGGACAGGGAGAGGCTACACCTTC. Translated, it gives CATRTGRGYTF.

The chain has TRBV11-2 and TRBJ1-3; the D gene is possibly TRBD1 (6 bases). The V end lost 2 bases, the J end lost 8 bases, and 13 bases lay between the germline ends. In germline, CDR1 is SGHAT, CDR2 FQNNGV. CDR3 length equals 14 residues. CDR3 protein: CASSLLRAGDTIYF. DNA of the CDR3: TGTGCCAGCAGCTTACTGAGGGCAGGGGACACCATATATTTT.

The rearrangement joins TRBV7-9 to TRBJ2-2, with 10 bases aligning to TRBD2. V was pared by 3 bases and J by 4 bases, with 2 bases of the junction left unmatched. Looked up from germline, CDR1 is SEHNR and CDR2 is FQNEAQ (reference sequence). The CDR3 sequence is 15 residues long. DNA for the CDR3: TGTGCCAGCAGCTTTAGCGGGGGGTTCACCGGGGAGCTGTTTTTT. It translates to CASSFSGGFTGELFF.

This chain uses TRBV4-3 with TRBJ2-3, with 11 bases aligning to TRBD2. The V gene's germline CDR1 is LGHNA and CDR2 YSLEER. The length of the CDR3 is 16 residues. Trimming cost V 0 bases and J 5 bases; bases outside gene matches: 4. In DNA form, the CDR3 reads TGCGCCAGCAGCCAAGAACTAGCGGGAGTTTTAGATACGCAGTATTTT. It translates to CASSQELAGVLDTQYF.

The chain combines TRBV2 with TRBJ1-1, with unresolved D. Per the germline V gene, CDR1 is SNHLY and CDR2 is FYNNEI. Between the trimmed V and J ends, which lost 8 bases and 0 bases, there was a span of 13 bases. This CDR3 contains 14 residues. CDR3 sequence reads: CASPEGQMNTEAFF. The CDR3 region has the DNA TGTGCCAGCCCCGAGGGCCAAATGAACACTGAAGCTTTCTTT. The variable domain in full, with the rest retrieved from reference TRBV2 and TRBJ1-1, is EPEVTQTPSHQVTQMGQEVILRCVPISNHLYFYWYRQILGQKVEFLVSFYNNEISEKSEIFDDQFSVERPDGSNFTLKIRSTKLEDSAMYFCASPEGQMNTEAFFGQGTRLTVV.

This clone was recorded only once. The chain carries TRBV5-1 and TRBJ1-2; TRBD1 matches 10 bases. The length of the CDR3 is 14 residues. Germline-derived CDR1 and CDR2 are SGHRS and YFSETQ. V was clipped by 4 bases and J by 6 bases; unmatched bases: 6. The CDR3 protein is CASSNEGTGDGYTF. The CDR3 nucleotides read TGCGCCAGCAGCAACGAAGGGACAGGGGATGGCTACACCTTC.

The gene calls are TRBV5-1 and TRBJ1-4; TRBD1 might be the D (6 bases). The V and J ends lost 4 bases and 6 bases respectively, with 16 bases between them. Per germline, CDR1 SGHRS and CDR2 YFSETQ. This CDR3 spans 15 amino acids. The CDR3 DNA sequence: TGCGCCAGCAGCGGCGAAGGGACAATTCATGAAAAACTGTTTTTT. Translation: CASSGEGTIHEKLFF.

This chain joins TRBV28 and TRBJ1-3; D gene ambiguous. The CDR3 runs 12 residues. Trimming shortened V by 6 bases and J by 4 bases, and 7 bases separated the two germline ends. Germline-derived CDR1 and CDR2 are MDHEN and SYDVKM. The CDR3 nucleotides read TGTGCCAGCAGAACACAGGGAAACACCATATATTTT. Translation: CASRTQGNTIYF.

The rearrangement links TRBV30 to TRBJ1-5, with D possibly being TRBD1 (5 bases). This CDR3 is 14 amino acids long. The V gene's germline CDR1 is GTSNPN and CDR2 SVGIG (reference sequence). V gave up 3 bases and J gave up 6 bases, with 15 bases separating them. The CDR3 DNA reads as TGTGCCTGGAGCTCCGGGACTCCCTCTCAGCCCCAGCATTTT. Translating gives CAWSSGTPSQPQHF.